The clone carrying this TCR beta chain was seen only once. Its matching antigen is unknown. This specimen belongs to a study of PD-1 blockade in classical Hodgkin lymphoma. The study, taken as a whole, reports: Diminished baseline TCR diversity has been reported in newly diagnosed patients relative to healthy donors. Differences between repertoires have undefined causes, possibly disease activity or prior therapy.

Only in-frame clones appear in the TCRdb table, and some are missing; sequencing was by immunoSEQ multiplex PCR. The sample lists about 35,000 clones; around nine tenths were seen once. The V gene's germline CDR1 is SEHNR and CDR2 FQNEAQ (reference sequence). The V end lost 1 base, the J end lost 1 base, and 12 bases lay between the germline ends. CDR3 size: 16 residues. The time point is: newly diagnosed, previously untreated cHL patient sample. Investigators isolated CD4+ T cells from thawed PBMCs through magnetic negative selection. Untreated, newly diagnosed classical Hodgkin lymphoma PBMCs were used for comparison.

The rearrangement joins TRBV7-9 to TRBJ2-3; D gene ambiguous. The sample comprised CD4+ T cells from blood. The sequence came from a human donor with classical Hodgkin lymphoma. CDR3 residues: CASSLVRSLRTDTQYF. For the CDR3, the DNA is TGTGCCAGCAGCTTAGTTCGTTCTTTGCGCACAGATACGCAGTATTTT.